This T cell receptor (beta chain) was retrieved from a study of CD4 T cell repertoires in COVID-19. Study as a whole: CFSE-low cells expanded about nine days with IL-2, then restimulated with other coronavirus spikes.

Some clones are missing from TCRdb's copy, which holds only in-frame ones; the method was immunoSEQ multiplex PCR. The sample lists tens of thousands of clones, about nine tenths seen once, with over 0.45% in the top ten. Study-wide results and caveats: Sharing of several most expanded SARS-CoV-2-reactive clonotypes across memory subsets suggested intraclonal diversification. SARS-CoV and/or HKU1 spike cultures shared between about 6 and 26% of SARS-CoV-2 clonotypes.

These memory T cells were uncultured and sequenced directly after ex vivo isolation. In regard to this clone: As yet, its antigen is unknown.

This specimen was central memory CD4+ T cells from blood, taken before the COVID-19 pandemic. The sequence was collected from a human donor who had COVID-19.

This chain's CDR3 is CASSSPGGLGNIQYF. The CDR3 DNA follows: TGTGCCAGCAGCTCCCCGGGAGGGTTGGGAAACATTCAGTACTTC. This sequence joins TRBV5-4 and TRBJ2-4; TRBD2 matches 8 bases. With 3 bases clipped from V and 6 bases from J, the junction kept 8 bases outside the gene matches. In germline, CDR1 is SGHNT, CDR2 YYREEE (reference sequence). The CDR3 is 15 residues long.